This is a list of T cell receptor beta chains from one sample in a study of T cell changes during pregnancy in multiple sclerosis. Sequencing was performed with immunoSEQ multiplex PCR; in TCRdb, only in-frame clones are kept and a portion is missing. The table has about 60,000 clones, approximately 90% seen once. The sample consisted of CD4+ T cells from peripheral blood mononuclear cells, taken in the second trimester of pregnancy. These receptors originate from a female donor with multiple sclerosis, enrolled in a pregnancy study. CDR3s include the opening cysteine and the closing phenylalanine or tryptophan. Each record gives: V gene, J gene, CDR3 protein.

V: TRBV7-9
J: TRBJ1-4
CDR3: CASSLETGRGEKLFF

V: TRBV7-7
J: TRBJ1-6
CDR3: CATVDRGGNSPLHF

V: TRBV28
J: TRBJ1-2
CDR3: CASSQRRGASYGYTF

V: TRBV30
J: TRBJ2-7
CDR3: CAWGQGRGQYF

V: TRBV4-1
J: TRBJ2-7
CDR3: CASSQMGGLADPYEQYF

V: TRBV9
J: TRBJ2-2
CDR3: CASSPTGNTGELFF

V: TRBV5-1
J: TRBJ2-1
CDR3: CATRTSSGRSSYNEQFF

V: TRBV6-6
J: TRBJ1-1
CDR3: CASTNGVGGTEAFF

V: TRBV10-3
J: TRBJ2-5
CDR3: CAVQGSEETQYF

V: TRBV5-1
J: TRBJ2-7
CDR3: CASSLEIGAREQYF

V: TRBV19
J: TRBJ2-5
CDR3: CASSIDLSWGGQETQYF

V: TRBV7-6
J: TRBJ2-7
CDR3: CASSLVGTSDEQYF

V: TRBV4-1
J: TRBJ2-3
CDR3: CASSLRAISGTDTQYF

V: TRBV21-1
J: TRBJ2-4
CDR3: CASSKARTSGGWSIQYF

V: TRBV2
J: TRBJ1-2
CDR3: CASSEARRYYGYTF

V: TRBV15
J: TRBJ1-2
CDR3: CATSRALQGNYGYTF

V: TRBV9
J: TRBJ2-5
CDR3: CASSVTSFQETQYF

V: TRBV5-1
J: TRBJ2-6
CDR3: CASSLAGTTGANVLTF

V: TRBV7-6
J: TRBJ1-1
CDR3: CASSRIAGNTEAFF

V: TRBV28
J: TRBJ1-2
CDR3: CASRVPSGGYTF

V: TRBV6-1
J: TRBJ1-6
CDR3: CASSMWDSPLHF

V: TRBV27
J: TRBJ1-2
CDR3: CASSLYFTGGYGYTF

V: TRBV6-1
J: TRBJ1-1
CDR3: CASSLSDSFFGLAFF

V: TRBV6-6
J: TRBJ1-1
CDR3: CASSSHGANTEAFF

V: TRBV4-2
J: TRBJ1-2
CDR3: CASSPLGGNYGYTF

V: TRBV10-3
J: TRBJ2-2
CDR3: CAISEPSLTGELFF

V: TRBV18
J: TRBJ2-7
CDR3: CASSPFSSGTGGEQYF

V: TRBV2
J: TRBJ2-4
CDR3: CASSESLAKNIQYF

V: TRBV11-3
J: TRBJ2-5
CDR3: CASSLGAMETQYF

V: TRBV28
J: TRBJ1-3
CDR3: CASSLLAGRTGNTIYF

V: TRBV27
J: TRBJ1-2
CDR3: CASSGANYGYTF

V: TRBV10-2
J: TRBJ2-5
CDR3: CASSPHSGSGRETQYF

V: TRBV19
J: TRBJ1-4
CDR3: CASSRGRRANEKLFF

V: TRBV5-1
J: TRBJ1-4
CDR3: CASSVGQGREKLFF

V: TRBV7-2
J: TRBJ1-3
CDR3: CASSPDRSSGNTIYF

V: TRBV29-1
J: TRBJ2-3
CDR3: CSAGGLSGRTDTQYF

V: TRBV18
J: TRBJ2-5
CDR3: CASSQSSQNTGQETQYF

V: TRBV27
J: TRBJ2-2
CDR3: CASSLLPPRQGYTGELFF

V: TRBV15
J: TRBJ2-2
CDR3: CATSRRLAGNTGELFF

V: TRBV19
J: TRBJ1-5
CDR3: CASTVRQGSQPQHF

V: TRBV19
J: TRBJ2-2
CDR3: CASRGLAGNTGELFF

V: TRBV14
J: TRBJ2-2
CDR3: CASSPRQIGELFF

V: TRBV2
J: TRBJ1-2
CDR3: CASSETGAYGYTF

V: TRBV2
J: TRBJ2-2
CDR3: CASSEITGNTGELFF

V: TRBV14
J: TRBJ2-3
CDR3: CASSQEGDSTDTQYF

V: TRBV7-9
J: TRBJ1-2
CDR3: CASSLEVLGQGFYGYTF

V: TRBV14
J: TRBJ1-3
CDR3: CASSAGATIYF

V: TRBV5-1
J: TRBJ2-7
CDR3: CASSWQQGLAGSYEQYF

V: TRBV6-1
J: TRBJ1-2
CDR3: CASSGRLFYGYTF

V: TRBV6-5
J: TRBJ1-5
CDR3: CASSPDRGSNQPQHF

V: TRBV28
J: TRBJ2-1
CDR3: CASSPRISGKGQFF

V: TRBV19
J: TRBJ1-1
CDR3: CASSNQWGAEAFF

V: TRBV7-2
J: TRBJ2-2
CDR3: CASRYEGGHRVTGELFF

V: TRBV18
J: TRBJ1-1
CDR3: CASSPPTSLNTEAFF

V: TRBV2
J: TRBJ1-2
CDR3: CASSGTAHSADGYTF

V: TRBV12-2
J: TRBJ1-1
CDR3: CASRFPGRGTFF